At least ten counts were recorded for the clone carrying this T cell receptor (beta chain). The antigen is not known. This sample is part of a study of neurological immune-mediated disorders. TCRdb analysed the 5' RACE reads with MiXCR anew, one entry per CDR3 protein. The data contain some 65,000 distinct CDR3 sequences, 5.2% of them singletons. Unsorted libraries were generated from 2 million PBMCs held at -80 degrees C. CDR3 length: 14 residues. The V end was cut by 0 bases, the J end by 4 bases, with 5 bases between. From germline, CDR1 is SGHRS and CDR2 YFSETQ. General observations from the study: None of the CDR3 amino acid sequences of expanded clones recurred across subjects, suggesting private repertoires in all groups.

The J gene is TRBJ2-6, the V gene TRBV5-1; D is unresolved. The sequencing input was PBMCs. This TCR was sampled from a woman between 25 and 40 years old with multiple sclerosis. The CDR3 reads CASSLGPGANVLTF. DNA for the CDR3: TGCGCCAGCAGCTTGGGCCCCGGGGCCAACGTCCTGACTTTC.